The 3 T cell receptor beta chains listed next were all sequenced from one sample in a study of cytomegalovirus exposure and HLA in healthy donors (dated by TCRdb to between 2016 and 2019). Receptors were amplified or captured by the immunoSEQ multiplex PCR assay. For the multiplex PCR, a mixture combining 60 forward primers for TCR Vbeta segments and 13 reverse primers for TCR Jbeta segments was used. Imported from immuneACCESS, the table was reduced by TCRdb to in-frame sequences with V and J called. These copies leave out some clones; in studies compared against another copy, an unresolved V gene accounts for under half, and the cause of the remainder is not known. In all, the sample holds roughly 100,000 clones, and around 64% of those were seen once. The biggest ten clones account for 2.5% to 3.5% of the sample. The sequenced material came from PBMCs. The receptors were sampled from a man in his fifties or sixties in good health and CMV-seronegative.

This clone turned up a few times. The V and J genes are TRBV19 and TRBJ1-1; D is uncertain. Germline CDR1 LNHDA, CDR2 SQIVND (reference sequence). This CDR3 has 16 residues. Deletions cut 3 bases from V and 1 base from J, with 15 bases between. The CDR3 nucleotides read TGTGCCAGTAGTATCGAAGAGACGGGAAGGAACACTGAAGCTTTCTTT. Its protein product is CASSIEETGRNTEAFF.

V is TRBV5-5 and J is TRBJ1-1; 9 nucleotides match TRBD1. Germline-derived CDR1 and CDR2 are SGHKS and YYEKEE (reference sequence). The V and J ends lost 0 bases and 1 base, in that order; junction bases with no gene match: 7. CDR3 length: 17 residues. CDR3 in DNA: TGTGCCAGCAGCTTGGCCGCGACAGGGGGATGGAACACTGAAGCTTTCTTT. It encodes CASSLAATGGWNTEAFF.

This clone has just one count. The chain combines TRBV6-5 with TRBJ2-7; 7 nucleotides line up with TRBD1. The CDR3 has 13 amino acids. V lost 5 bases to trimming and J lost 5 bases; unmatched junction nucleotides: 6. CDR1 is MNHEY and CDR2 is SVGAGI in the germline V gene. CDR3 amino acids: CASSTDRAHEQYF. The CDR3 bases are TGTGCCAGCAGTACCGACAGGGCGCACGAGCAGTACTTC.